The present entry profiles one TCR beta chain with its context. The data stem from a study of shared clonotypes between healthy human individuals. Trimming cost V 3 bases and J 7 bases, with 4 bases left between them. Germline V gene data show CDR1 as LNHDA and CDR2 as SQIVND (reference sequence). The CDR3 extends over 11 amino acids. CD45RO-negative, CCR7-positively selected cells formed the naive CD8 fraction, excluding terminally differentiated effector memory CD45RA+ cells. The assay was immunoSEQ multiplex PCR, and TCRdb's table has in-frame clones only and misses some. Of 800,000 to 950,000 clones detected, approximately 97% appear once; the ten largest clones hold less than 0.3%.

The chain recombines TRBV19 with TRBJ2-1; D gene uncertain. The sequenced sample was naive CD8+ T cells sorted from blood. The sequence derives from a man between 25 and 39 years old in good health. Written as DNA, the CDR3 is TGTGCCAGTAGTATGGGTAATGAGCAGTTCTTC. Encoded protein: CASSMGNEQFF.